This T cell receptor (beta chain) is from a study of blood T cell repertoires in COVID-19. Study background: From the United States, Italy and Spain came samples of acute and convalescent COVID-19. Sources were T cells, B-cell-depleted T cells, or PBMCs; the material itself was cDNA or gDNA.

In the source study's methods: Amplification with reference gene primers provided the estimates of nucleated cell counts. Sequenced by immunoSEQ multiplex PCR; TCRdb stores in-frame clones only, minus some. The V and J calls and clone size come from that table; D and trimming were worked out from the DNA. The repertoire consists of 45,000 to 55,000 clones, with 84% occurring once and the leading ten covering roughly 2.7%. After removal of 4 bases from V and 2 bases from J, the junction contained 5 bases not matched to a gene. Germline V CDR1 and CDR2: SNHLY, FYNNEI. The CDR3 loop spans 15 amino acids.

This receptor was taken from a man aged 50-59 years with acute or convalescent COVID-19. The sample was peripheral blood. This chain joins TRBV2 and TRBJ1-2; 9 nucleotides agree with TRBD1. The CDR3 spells CASSVDRGSNYGYTF. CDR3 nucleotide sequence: TGTGCCAGCAGTGTGGACAGGGGATCAAACTATGGCTACACCTTC.